The entry below gives a single T cell receptor (beta chain) sequence along with its context. The V and J ends lost 5 bases and 6 bases, in that order; junction bases with no gene match: 4. Germline loops: CDR1 SGHTA, CDR2 FQGTGA. The CDR3 has 13 amino acids. Some clones are missing from TCRdb's copy, which holds only in-frame ones; the method was immunoSEQ multiplex PCR. This table holds 380,000 or so clones, roughly 85% found once. The data stem from a study of Ad26.COV2.S vaccination and SARS-CoV-2 variants. On the study more broadly: It was the COV1001 Ad26.COV2.S trial arm that included the donor. Recipients of Ad26.COV2.S got it intramuscularly, once or twice 56 days apart.

The treatment was: roughly 19 received Ad26.COV2.S at low or high dose, single or two shots; about 5 received placebo; per-sample allocation not given. Day 63 after the first vaccine or placebo injection was the time point for sampling. This sequence originates from a person aged 18 to 59 who received the Ad26.COV2.S COVID-19 vaccine or a placebo. The rearrangement links TRBV7-3 to TRBJ2-4; 7 positions agree with TRBD2. Sequenced here: peripheral blood, sampled in a trial of Ad26.COV2.S vaccine versus placebo. CDR3: CASSEGGGNIQYF. DNA for the CDR3: TGTGCCAGCAGCGAAGGCGGGGGAAACATTCAGTACTTC.